The 7 T cell receptor beta chains listed next were all sequenced from one sample in a study of response to subunit inactivated influenza vaccine. TCRdb passed the RT-PCR reads through MiXCR, listing each CDR3 protein once. The sample consists of 650,000 to 700,000 distinct CDR3 sequences, 15% to 19% of them appearing once. The material sequenced was PBMCs from blood, taken 11 to 12 days after vaccination. The receptors were sampled from a man aged 50-60 years who received an inactivated influenza vaccine.

This clonotype came up many times. The rearrangement links TRBV6-2 or TRBV6-3 to TRBJ2-6, with 7 bases matching TRBD1. Germline assignment: CDR1 MNHEY and CDR2 SVGEGT. After removal of 2 bases from V and 0 bases from J, the junction contained 4 bases not matched to a gene. This CDR3 has 17 residues. The CDR3 DNA reads as TGTGCCAGCAGTTACCATACAGGGGACTCTGGGGCCAACGTCCTGACTTTC. Translating it yields CASSYHTGDSGANVLTF.

This clonotype was picked up a small number of times. V and J are TRBV20-1 and TRBJ2-5, with TRBD2 identical over 9 bases. Germline V gene sequence: CDR1 DFQATT, CDR2 SNEGSKA (reference sequence). Unmatched junction bases numbered 7, after V lost 4 bases and J lost 1 base. CDR3 length: 15 amino acids. The CDR3 DNA sequence: TGCAGTGCTACGGGGGCGGGGGGGGTCCAAGAGACCCAGTACTTC. This codes for CSATGAGGVQETQYF.

This clonotype was observed a handful of times. This chain connects TRBV7-9 to TRBJ2-5; D is uncertain. The CDR3 extends over 14 amino acids. The germline CDR1 and CDR2 sequences are SEHNR and FQNEAQ (reference sequence). V was cut by 5 bases and J by 3 bases, with 13 bases left in between. CDR3 DNA sequence: TGTGCCAGCAGCCCTTCATCGGGCGAAGAGACCCAGTACTTC. This gives the protein CASSPSSGEETQYF.

The chain employs TRBV2 and TRBJ2-6; possible D gene TRBD1, 5 bases. Germline CDR1 SNHLY, CDR2 FYNNEI. V lost 7 bases to trimming and J lost 0 bases, with 22 bases between them. The CDR3 covers 19 residues. CDR3 loop: CASIPSVGRDLSGANVLTF. In DNA, the CDR3 is TGTGCCAGCATTCCATCAGTGGGGCGTGATCTCTCTGGGGCCAACGTCCTGACTTTC.

J is TRBJ2-7 and V is TRBV3-1; D unresolved. Germline V CDR1 and CDR2: LGHDT, YNNKEL (reference sequence). The CDR3 runs to 15 residues. V shed 0 bases and J shed 4 bases, with 13 bases lying between them. CDR3 bases: TGTGCCAGCAGCCAAGACTGTGACTCATCTTACGAGCAGTACTTC. Protein product: CASSQDCDSSYEQYF.

The V and J genes are TRBV15 and TRBJ2-3; 9 bases fit TRBD2. This CDR3 region has 19 residues. Germline values: CDR1 LNHNV, CDR2 YYDKDF (reference sequence). V gave up 0 bases and J gave up 1 base; unmatched junction bases: 11. CDR3 sequence (DNA): TGTGCCACCAGCAGAGATTGGGCTAGCGGGGCAACCCGCACAGATACGCAGTATTTT. Translation gives CATSRDWASGATRTDTQYF. The full variable domain, completed using reference TRBV15 and TRBJ2-3, is DAMVIQNPRYQVTQFGKPVTLSCSQTLNHNVMYWYQQKSSQAPKLLFHYYDKDFNNEADTPDNFQSRRPNTSFCFLDIRSPGLGDTAMYLCATSRDWASGATRTDTQYFGPGTRLTVL.

This clonotype has only a few counts. The rearrangement uses TRBV20-1 and TRBJ2-4; 10 bases map to TRBD1. There are 15 residues in the CDR3. V lost 2 bases and J lost 6; bases outside the gene matches: 7. In germline, CDR1 is DFQATT, CDR2 SNEGSKA (reference sequence). CDR3 DNA sequence: TGCAGTGCTAGAAATACCGGGACAGGGGTAAACATTCAGTACTTC. It translates to CSARNTGTGVNIQYF.